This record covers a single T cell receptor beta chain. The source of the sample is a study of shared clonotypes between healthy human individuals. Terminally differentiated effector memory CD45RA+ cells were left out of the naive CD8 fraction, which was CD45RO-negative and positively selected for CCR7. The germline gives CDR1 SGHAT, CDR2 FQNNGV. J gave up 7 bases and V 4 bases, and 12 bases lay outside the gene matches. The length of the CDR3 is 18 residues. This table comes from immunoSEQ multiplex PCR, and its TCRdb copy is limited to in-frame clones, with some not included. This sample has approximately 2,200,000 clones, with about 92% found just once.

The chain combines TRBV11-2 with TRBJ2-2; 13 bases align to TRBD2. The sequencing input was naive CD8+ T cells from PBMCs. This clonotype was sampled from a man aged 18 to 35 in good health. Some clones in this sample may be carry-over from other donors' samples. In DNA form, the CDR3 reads TGTGCCAGCAGCTCTTTCCCGACTAGCGGGAGGTATCACGGGGAGCTGTTTTTT. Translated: CASSSFPTSGRYHGELFF.